The 29 T cell receptor beta chains given below trace back to one sample, sequenced in a study of early T cells in non-severe SARS-CoV-2 infection. TCRdb processed the 5' RACE reads anew with MiXCR; each CDR3 protein has one entry. This table has 50,000 to 70,000 distinct CDR3 sequences, around an eighth appearing once. Input material: whole blood. The receptors stem from an adult who was a healthcare worker with PCR-confirmed SARS-CoV-2 infection or an uninfected control (not recorded which).

Points on this clonotype: Sequence at one end of the junction differs from germline and may be a read error. The CDR3 region has the DNA TGCAGTGCTGGAGAAGGCACTGAAGCTTTCTTT. Protein product: CSAGEGTEAFF. The rearrangement uses TRBV20-1 and TRBJ1-1; the D is unclear. The CDR3 loop spans 11 amino acids. Germline CDR1 DFQATT, CDR2 SNEGSKA (reference sequence).

The chain carries TRBV5-6 and TRBJ2-7, with D perhaps matching TRBD1 or TRBD2 (5 bases each). V was pared by 3 bases and J by 3 bases, with 7 bases between. The CDR3 is made up of 12 amino acids. Germline lookup yields CDR1 SGHDT and CDR2 YYEEEE. The CDR3 DNA is TGTGCCAGCAGCTGGGGGAACTACGAGCAGTACTTC. It yields the protein CASSWGNYEQYF.

The table lists this clonotype with a few counts. The V and J genes are TRBV27 and TRBJ2-7, with TRBD1 matching 11 bases. Germline V lookup: CDR1 MNHEY, CDR2 SMNVEV (reference sequence). The length of the CDR3 is 14 residues. V was clipped by 6 bases and J by 3 bases; unmatched bases: 4. The CDR3 here is CASRQGTGGYEQYF. The CDR3 DNA reads as TGTGCCAGCAGACAAGGGACAGGGGGCTACGAGCAGTACTTC.

CDR3 bases: TGTGCCAGCAGCCCCAGGAGGGGCAACACCGGGGAGCTGTTTTTT. Encoded protein: CASSPRRGNTGELFF. V gene TRBV3-1 combines with J gene TRBJ2-2, with D perhaps TRBD2 (6 bases). CDR1 LGHDT and CDR2 YNNKEL come from the germline V gene (reference sequence). Between the trimmed V and J ends, which lost 4 bases and 2 bases, there was a span of 11 bases. CDR3 size: 15 residues.

This clonotype was counted only a few times. The CDR3 DNA is TGTGCCAGCAGCCATCTTACATCGGACATCTCCTACGAGCAGTACTTC. Protein sequence: CASSHLTSDISYEQYF. The V and J genes are TRBV27 and TRBJ2-7; D perhaps matches TRBD1 (5 bases). The CDR3 consists of 16 residues. V shed 6 bases and J shed 0 bases, with 18 bases lying between them. Germline CDR1 and CDR2: MNHEY and SMNVEV (reference sequence).

This rearrangement joins TRBV30 to TRBJ1-2; D not resolved. CDR3 length: 12 amino acids. Germline CDR1 GTSNPN, CDR2 SVGIG (reference sequence). V shed 2 bases and J shed 5 bases, with 9 bases lying between them. The CDR3 region is CAWSPTEYGYTF. The CDR3 DNA is TGTGCCTGGAGTCCAACAGAATATGGCTACACCTTC.

This clonotype was seen many times. V gene TRBV18 combines with J gene TRBJ2-5, with D unresolved. Looked up from germline, CDR1 is KGHSH and CDR2 is LQKENI. The CDR3 is 12 residues long. V gave up 4 bases and J gave up 2 bases, with 5 bases separating them. The DNA of the CDR3 is TGTGCCAGCTCACTTACTCAAGAGACCCAGTACTTC. Translating gives CASSLTQETQYF. Supplemented by reference TRBV18 and TRBJ2-5, the full variable domain reads NAGVMQNPRHLVRRRGQEARLRCSPMKGHSHVYWYRQLPEEGLKFMVYLQKENIIDESGMPKERFSAEFPKEGPSILRIQQVVRGDSAAYFCASSLTQETQYFGPGTRLLVL.

This clonotype came up many times. The V gene is TRBV10-3, the J gene TRBJ1-2; 8 bases are shared with TRBD1. V lost 2 bases, J lost 5 bases, and 7 bases stayed unmatched. Germline CDR1 reads ENHRY; CDR2 reads SYGVKD. The CDR3 is 15 residues long. CDR3 coding DNA: TGTGCCATCAGTGAGCCGGGACAGGCAGCATATGGCTACACCTTC. Amino acids: CAISEPGQAAYGYTF.

This clonotype turned up a few times. The chain combines TRBV20-1 with TRBJ1-1; D not resolved. Germline loops: CDR1 DFQATT, CDR2 SNEGSKA (reference sequence). Deletions cut 5 bases from V and 8 bases from J, with 15 bases between. The CDR3 extends over 12 amino acids. This CDR3 reads CSAPYTAEEAFF. Here the CDR3 DNA reads TGCAGTGCTCCCTATACGGCAGAGGAAGCTTTCTTT.

In this sample, this clonotype turned up a few times. The V gene is TRBV5-5, the J gene TRBJ2-7; TRBD1 might be the D (5 bases). V was clipped by 0 bases and J by 2 bases, with 12 bases between them. The CDR3 extends over 15 amino acids. The germline V gene encodes CDR1 SGHKS and CDR2 YYEKEE (reference sequence). In nucleotides, the CDR3 is TGTGCCAGCAGCTTGGCCGACAGTGGGCCCTACGAGCAGTACTTC. Protein product: CASSLADSGPYEQYF. The entire variable domain, with the rest obtained from reference TRBV5-5 and TRBJ2-7, is as follows: DAGVTQSPTHLIKTRGQQVTLRCSPISGHKSVSWYQQVLGQGPQFIFQYYEKEERGRGNFPDRFSARQFPNYSSELNVNALLLGDSALYLCASSLADSGPYEQYFGPGTRLTVT.

The chain links TRBV7-8 to TRBJ2-2, with 10 bases lining up with TRBD2. The germline CDR1 and CDR2 sequences are SGHVS and FQNEAQ. V shed 5 bases, J shed 4 bases, and the junction held 4 bases outside the gene matches. This CDR3 comprises 15 residues. The CDR3 loop is CASSLKRGGTGELFF. CDR3 in DNA: TGTGCCAGCAGCCTGAAGCGGGGGGGCACCGGGGAGCTGTTTTTT.

This clonotype came up many times. J is TRBJ2-1 and V is TRBV4-3, with D perhaps TRBD1 (5 bases). CDR1 and CDR2 from the germline V gene are LGHNA and YSLEER. The germline V and J ends were trimmed by 1 base and 6 bases, with 13 bases remaining between them. The CDR3 runs to 15 residues. CDR3 nucleotides: TGCGCCAGCAGCCAAGCAGGGCCCGGTATCAATGAGCAGTTCTTC. It encodes CASSQAGPGINEQFF.

This clonotype has a handful of counts. This chain uses TRBV2 with TRBJ1-5; no reliable D call. The CDR3 is 13 amino acids. Germline CDR1 SNHLY, CDR2 FYNNEI. V lost 4 bases and J lost 2, with 6 bases in between. The CDR3 sequence: CASSGLGNQPQHF. The CDR3 DNA reads TGTGCCAGCAGTGGGCTGGGCAATCAGCCCCAGCATTTT. Full variable domain (outside the CDR3, taken from reference TRBV2 and TRBJ1-5): EPEVTQTPSHQVTQMGQEVILRCVPISNHLYFYWYRQILGQKVEFLVSFYNNEISEKSEIFDDQFSVERPDGSNFTLKIRSTKLEDSAMYFCASSGLGNQPQHFGDGTRLSIL.

This clonotype was picked up a small number of times. This chain uses TRBV20-1 with TRBJ1-2; D is possibly TRBD1 (5 bases). The CDR3 runs 14 residues. Deletions cut 5 bases from V and 4 bases from J, with 17 bases between. Germline loops: CDR1 DFQATT, CDR2 SNEGSKA (reference sequence). CDR3: CSAHKARGVYGYTF. The CDR3 coding sequence is TGCAGTGCTCACAAAGCCCGGGGCGTCTATGGCTACACCTTC.

This chain connects TRBV19 to TRBJ1-1; 8 positions match TRBD1. V gave up 2 bases and J gave up 2 bases; unmatched junction bases: 13. There are 18 residues in the CDR3. Germline CDR1 and CDR2: LNHDA and SQIVND (reference sequence). CDR3 coding DNA: TGTGCCAGTAGTATAATTCTGACAGGGGAAGGTAAAAACACTGAAGCTTTCTTT. This encodes CASSIILTGEGKNTEAFF. The whole variable domain, filled in from reference TRBV19 and TRBJ1-1, reads DGGITQSPKYLFRKEGQNVTLSCEQNLNHDAMYWYRQDPGQGLRLIYYSQIVNDFQKGDIAEGYSVSREKKESFPLTVTSAQKNPTAFYLCASSIILTGEGKNTEAFFGQGTRLTVV.

This clonotype was seen ten or more times. The chain has TRBV3-1 and TRBJ2-7, with D perhaps matching TRBD1 (5 bases). Per the germline V gene, CDR1 is LGHDT and CDR2 is YNNKEL (reference sequence). The V gene lost 4 bases and the J gene lost 6 bases, with 10 bases spanning the gap. The CDR3 has 12 residues. In DNA, the CDR3 is TGTGCCAGCAGCCCCAGGGAACGCGAGCAGTACTTC. Translation: CASSPREREQYF.

The V gene is TRBV18, the J gene TRBJ1-1; D remains ambiguous. V was cut by 2 bases and J by 1 base, with 14 bases left in between. CDR1 and CDR2 from the germline V gene are KGHSH and LQKENI. The CDR3 sequence is 16 residues long. The CDR3 is CASSPSMKTANTEAFF. CDR3 nucleotides: TGTGCCAGCTCACCAAGCATGAAAACAGCGAACACTGAAGCTTTCTTT.

This chain links TRBV4-3 with TRBJ1-2; 9 nucleotides align to TRBD1. This CDR3 spans 17 amino acids. The V gene end was trimmed by 3 bases and the J gene end by 1 base; junction bases not matched to a gene: 9. Germline-derived CDR1 and CDR2 are LGHNA and YSLEER. The chain's CDR3 is CASSHAYRGRDNYGYTF. The CDR3 coding sequence is TGCGCCAGCAGCCATGCATACAGGGGGCGGGATAACTATGGCTACACCTTC.

This clonotype was counted between two and nine times. The V and J genes are TRBV27 and TRBJ2-7; no reliable D call. CDR1 and CDR2 from the germline V gene are MNHEY and SMNVEV (reference sequence). This CDR3 is built from 13 residues. V lost 4 bases and J 7 bases, leaving 14 bases between the germline ends. The DNA of the CDR3 is TGTGCCAGCAGTTGGCGTGTAGGTGGGGAGCAGTACTTC. It specifies CASSWRVGGEQYF.

This clonotype showed up many times. The chain uses TRBV7-8 and TRBJ2-3, with D possibly being TRBD1 (6 bases). Germline CDR1 reads SGHVS; CDR2 reads FQNEAQ. The V and J ends lost 1 base and 1 base respectively, with 9 bases between them. CDR3 size: 15 residues. This CDR3 is CASSLVGAGTDTQYF. CDR3 DNA sequence: TGTGCCAGCAGCTTAGTGGGGGCCGGCACAGATACGCAGTATTTT.

The chain joins TRBV12-3 or TRBV12-4 to TRBJ2-4; D is ambiguous. Deletions cut 4 bases from V and 10 bases from J, with 14 bases between. The CDR3 totals 13 residues. The CDR3 here is CASSYLYQDIQYF. The DNA for the CDR3 is TGTGCCAGCAGTTACCTCTACCAAGATATTCAGTACTTC.

This clonotype was counted a few times. V is TRBV7-9 and J is TRBJ2-4; 7 bases map to TRBD1. The CDR3 is made up of 15 amino acids. CDR1 is SEHNR and CDR2 is FQNEAQ in the germline V gene (reference sequence). V was pared by 3 bases and J by 7 bases, with 9 bases of the junction left unmatched. The CDR3 is CASSFLSGTVNIQYF. CDR3 coding DNA: TGTGCCAGCAGCTTCCTATCCGGGACAGTTAACATTCAGTACTTC.

This clonotype was observed at least ten times. V gene TRBV3-1 combines with J gene TRBJ1-2; weak D call: TRBD1 (6 bases). V was clipped by 4 bases and J by 4 bases, with 10 bases between them. The V gene's germline CDR1 is LGHDT and CDR2 YNNKEL (reference sequence). The CDR3 contains 13 residues. In nucleotides, the CDR3 is TGTGCCAGCAGCCTAGACAGGATCTATGGCTACACCTTC. Protein sequence: CASSLDRIYGYTF.

This clonotype came up many times. The rearrangement uses TRBV20-1 and TRBJ2-7; 8 bases align to TRBD2. The CDR3 is 15 residues long. Germline CDR1 and CDR2: DFQATT and SNEGSKA (reference sequence). V was clipped by 0 bases and J by 5 bases; unmatched bases: 9. The CDR3 nucleotides read TGCAGTGCTAGAGATCCTGGCGGGACTAGTAACGAGCAGTACTTC. This translates into CSARDPGGTSNEQYF.

The table lists this clonotype with a few counts. The chain employs TRBV2 and TRBJ2-7; D remains unclear. The length of the CDR3 is 15 residues. From germline, CDR1 is SNHLY and CDR2 FYNNEI. The germline V and J ends were trimmed by 4 bases and 2 bases, with 15 bases remaining between them. CDR3 nucleotides: TGTGCCAGCAGTGTTGAATACCAAAGAACCTACGAGCAGTACTTC. Translating it yields CASSVEYQRTYEQYF.

The sample holds many counts of this clonotype. The V gene is TRBV9, the J gene TRBJ2-7, with D tentatively TRBD2 (7 bases). V shed 0 bases and J shed 2 bases, with 18 bases lying between them. The CDR3 runs to 17 residues. CDR1 SGDLS and CDR2 YYNGEE come from the germline V gene. CDR3 amino acids: CASSVGPLGGGPYEQYF. The CDR3 nucleotides read TGTGCCAGCAGCGTAGGCCCCCTAGGCGGGGGCCCCTACGAGCAGTACTTC.

The chain has TRBV25-1 and TRBJ2-6, with D perhaps being TRBD1 or TRBD2 (5 bases each). Germline-derived CDR1 and CDR2 are MGHDK and SYGVNS. The CDR3 loop spans 15 amino acids. The ends were cut back, 6 bases at V and 2 bases at J, with 11 bases in the middle. The CDR3 DNA sequence: TGTGCCAGCAGCGATGAGGGGACTGGGGCCAACGTCCTGACTTTC. Translated, it gives CASSDEGTGANVLTF.

In nucleotides, the CDR3 is TGTGCCATCAGTGAGTCGCCAGGGCGAATAGCCAAAAACATTCAGTACTTC. It codes for CAISESPGRIAKNIQYF. The rearrangement links TRBV10-3 to TRBJ2-4, with a possible D match to TRBD1 (5 bases). CDR3 size: 17 residues. The V gene's germline CDR1 is ENHRY and CDR2 SYGVKD. V was trimmed by 0 bases and J by 0 bases, leaving 12 bases between them.

This clonotype was seen repeatedly, ten times or more. This chain links TRBV6-6 with TRBJ1-6; 8 bases line up with TRBD1. V gave up 3 bases and J gave up 9 bases; unmatched junction bases: 10. CDR1 and CDR2 (germline): MNHNY, SVGAGI (reference sequence). The CDR3 contains 16 residues. DNA of the CDR3: TGTGCCAGCAGTTATATGCCGGGACAGGTCGTTTCACCCCTCCACTTT. Its translation: CASSYMPGQVVSPLHF.